This TCR beta chain was observed in a study of blood T cell repertoires in COVID-19 (dated by TCRdb to 2019 to 2021). For the wider study: Collaborator samples came from the United States, Italy and Spain and covered acute and convalescent phases of COVID-19. Where available, HLA class I and class II types were taken from metadata supplied by the sample provider and were not determined by assay-based typing. Deeply sampled blood TCRbeta repertoires from subjects exposed to, actively infected with, or recovered from COVID-19 were included in the dataset. The samples were drawn from two sources: the first 160 participants of the ongoing ImmuneRACE study, and about 1,300 subjects contributed by 6 global collaborators. The repertoires were released in a freely available public database intended as a resource for research on the immune response to SARS-CoV-2. The material from the prospective study consisted of cDNA or gDNA derived from T cells, B-cell-depleted T cells, or PBMCs. Sample metadata almost always included a de-identified subject ID, COVID-19 status, age in years and sex.

Findings and caveats that apply to the study as a whole: The quantity of clinical and demographic metadata differed by source and by participant and was supplied without curation.

This clone was observed a few times. It has no known antigen specificity. Base qualities are not provided; no much larger clone lies one nucleotide away. Relative to germline, V is 2 bases shorter and J is 4 bases shorter, with 5 bases between their ends. The germline V gene (reference sequence) sets CDR1 to DFQATT and CDR2 to SNEGSKA. The CDR3 numbers 11 residues from cysteine through phenylalanine. Left in the record is the CDR3 DNA by itself, 33 bases read in frame from the first base. Whole blood was collected in K2EDTA tubes by collaborating institutions according to the institutions' own protocols. For TCRbeta analysis, collaborators shipped samples in one of three forms: frozen whole blood, isolated PBMCs, or DNA extracted from either of those sample types. TCRbeta CDR3 regions were amplified from genomic DNA by means of the immunoSEQ Assay, a bias-controlled multiplex PCR. Concerning the study's data processing: The number of nucleated cells in each sample was estimated from the amplification of reference gene primers within the assay. To quantify the absolute abundance of each unique TCRbeta CDR3 rearrangement, sequence reads were collapsed and filtered. For each sample, productive Simpson clonality was calculated by taking the square root of Simpson's diversity index across productive rearrangements. The immuneACCESS repertoire file appears here via TCRdb, limited to in-frame rearrangements. These files lack a portion of the clones; in checked studies, under half of the deficit traces to unresolved V genes, and the cause of the others is not known. The DNA gave D and trimming, while V, J and clone size come from that table. Within this sample are 110,000 to 150,000 clones, with under 85% of them counted one time only. The top ten clonotypes cover about 1.6% of the sample.

Sequences were obtained from peripheral blood. The chain is encoded by TRBV20-1 joined to TRBJ1-2, with no confident D gene call. The source of this sequence is a human donor in a cohort sampled during active COVID-19. Here is the DNA: TGCAGTGCTAGATCGTTCTATGGCTACACCTTC. The translation is CSARSFYGYTF.